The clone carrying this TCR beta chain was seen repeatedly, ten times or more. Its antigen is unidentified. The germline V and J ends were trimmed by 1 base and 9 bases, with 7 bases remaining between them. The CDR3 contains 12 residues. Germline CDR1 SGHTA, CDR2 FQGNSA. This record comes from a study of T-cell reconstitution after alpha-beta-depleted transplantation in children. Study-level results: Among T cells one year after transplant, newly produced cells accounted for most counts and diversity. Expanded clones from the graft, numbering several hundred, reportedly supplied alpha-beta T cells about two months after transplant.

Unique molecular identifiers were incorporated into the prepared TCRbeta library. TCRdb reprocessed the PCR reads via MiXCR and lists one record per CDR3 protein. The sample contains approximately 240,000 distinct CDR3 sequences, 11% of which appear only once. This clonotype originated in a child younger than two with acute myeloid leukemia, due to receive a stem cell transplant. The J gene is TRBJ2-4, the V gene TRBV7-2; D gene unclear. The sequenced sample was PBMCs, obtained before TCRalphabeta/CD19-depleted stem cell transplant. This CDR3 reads CASSLGESIQYF. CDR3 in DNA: TGTGCCAGCAGCTTAGGGGAAAGCATTCAGTACTTC.